This T cell receptor (beta chain) was captured in a study of blood T cell repertoires in COVID-19. Study information: T cells, B-cell-depleted T cells, or PBMCs provided the cDNA or gDNA that served as material.

This clone was seen more than once but under ten times. Per the study methods: For nucleated cells, counts were estimated from reference gene primer amplification. Sequenced by immunoSEQ multiplex PCR; TCRdb stores in-frame clones only, minus some. V and J calls and clone size come straight from that table; D and trimming were deduced from the DNA. The table has 85,000 to 95,000 clones, over 75% seen once. The junction had 5 bases not matched to a gene; V was cut back by 5 bases and J by 6 bases. This CDR3 region has 13 residues. The V gene's germline CDR1 is SGHDN and CDR2 FVKESK. Source material: peripheral blood. This sequence originates from a woman aged 80 or over with acute or convalescent COVID-19. The chain joins TRBV14 to TRBJ1-2; TRBD1 matches at 8 bases. For the CDR3, the DNA is TGTGCCAGCAGCTCCAGGGGGCGGAATGGCTACACCTTC. Its translation: CASSSRGRNGYTF. Full variable domain (outside the CDR3, taken from reference TRBV14 and TRBJ1-2): EAGVTQFPSHSVIEKGQTVTLRCDPISGHDNLYWYRRVMGKEIKFLLHFVKESKQDESGMPNNRFLAERTGGTYSTLKVQPAELEDSGVYFCASSSRGRNGYTFGSGTRLTVV.